The 29 T cell receptor beta chains below were found in one sample sequenced in a study of blood T cell repertoires in COVID-19. The protocol was immunoSEQ multiplex PCR, while the TCRdb copy is restricted to in-frame clones and leaves out a portion. The table records approximately 250,000 clones, around 80% of them present only once. Sequenced input: PBMCs or T cells enriched from blood (not recorded which). These receptors originate from a man under 40 with acute COVID-19.

The chain joins TRBV5-1 to TRBJ2-1; 14 bases align to TRBD2. The CDR3 totals 16 residues. The V segment lost 4 bases and the J segment 6 bases; nucleotides outside the gene matches: 6. Germline V gene data show CDR1 as SGHRS and CDR2 as YFSETQ. The CDR3: CASSPRTSGGSNEQFF. For the CDR3, the DNA is TGCGCCAGCAGCCCACGGACTAGCGGGGGGTCCAATGAGCAGTTCTTC.

This clone was picked up a small number of times. This chain uses TRBV23-1 with TRBJ1-3; 11 bases are shared with TRBD1. Being an ORF, TRBV23-1 has a function that is uncertain. V lost 2 bases and J lost 8; bases outside the gene matches: 14. This CDR3 is built from 18 residues. For the CDR3, the DNA is TGCGCCAGCAGTCAACCGAAGGACAGGGGGCGTATCGGGGACACCATATATTTT. Translating it yields CASSQPKDRGRIGDTIYF.

The chain uses TRBV28 and TRBJ1-5; 9 bases agree with TRBD1. This CDR3 region has 20 residues. Looked up from germline, CDR1 is MDHEN and CDR2 is SYDVKM. V gave up 6 bases and J gave up 1 base; unmatched junction bases: 19. The CDR3 nucleotides are TGTGCCAGCAGCGGTCTTGGGACAGGGATTTTTCTGGGAAGCAATCAGCCCCAGCATTTT. It translates to CASSGLGTGIFLGSNQPQHF.

The chain recombines TRBV6-1 with TRBJ1-6, with 7 bases fitting TRBD1. Germline loops: CDR1 MNHNS, CDR2 SASEGT. CDR3 size: 15 residues. With 0 bases clipped from V and 8 bases from J, the junction kept 4 bases outside the gene matches. The CDR3 is CASSEASGGYSPLHF. The CDR3 DNA is TGTGCCAGCAGTGAAGCGTCAGGGGGATATTCACCCCTCCACTTT.

The chain has TRBV24-1 and TRBJ2-1; 8 nucleotides line up with TRBD1. CDR3 size: 16 residues. Germline-derived CDR1 and CDR2 are KGHDR and SFDVKD. V shed 4 bases and J 3 bases; nucleotides not matched to a gene: 7. This CDR3 is CATSDLQGARYNEQFF. DNA of the CDR3: TGTGCCACCAGTGACCTTCAGGGGGCACGCTACAATGAGCAGTTCTTC.

This clone came up many times. The chain links TRBV6-4 to TRBJ2-2; 9 nucleotides line up with TRBD1. Germline V gene sequence: CDR1 MRHNA, CDR2 SNTAGT. J lost 2 bases, V lost 3 bases, and 4 bases had no gene match. The CDR3 is 16 amino acids. The CDR3 here is CASSDLQGANTGELFF. The CDR3 DNA reads TGTGCCAGCAGTGATTTACAGGGGGCCAACACCGGGGAGCTGTTTTTT.

The genes are TRBV13 and TRBJ2-7; D unclear. The ends were cut back, 2 bases at V and 9 bases at J, with 14 bases in the middle. The CDR3 covers 13 residues. Germline-derived CDR1 and CDR2 are PRHDT and FYEKMQ (reference sequence). CDR3 in DNA: TGTGCCAGCAGCTTAAAAAATTTGAGAGTGCAGTACGTC. Amino acid sequence: CASSLKNLRVQYV.

This chain links TRBV29-1 with TRBJ2-7, with D possibly being TRBD2 (7 bases). Germline lookup yields CDR1 SQVTM and CDR2 ANQGSEA. The V gene lost 7 bases and the J gene lost 2 bases, with 15 bases spanning the gap. The CDR3 consists of 13 residues. The CDR3 reads CSGEGHGPYEQYV. The CDR3 coding sequence is TGCAGCGGGGAGGGACACGGTCCCTACGAGCAGTACGTC.

The V call is TRBV29-1, the J call TRBJ2-2, with TRBD2 matching over 8 bases. CDR3 length: 12 residues. V lost 5 bases to trimming and J lost 8 bases; unmatched junction nucleotides: 4. Germline CDR1 is SQVTM and CDR2 is ANQGSEA. The CDR3 here is CSVPGREGELFF. CDR3 sequence (DNA): TGCAGCGTTCCCGGGAGGGAAGGGGAGCTGTTTTTT.

The V and J genes are TRBV9 and TRBJ1-6; the match to TRBD1 covers 7 bases. The trim removed 4 bases at V and 7 bases at J, leaving 11 bases unmatched. Germline CDR1 reads SGDLS; CDR2 reads YYNGEE. The CDR3 length is 16 residues. CDR3 sequence (DNA): TGTGCCAGCAGCCAAGAACCGGGACAGTTAAATTCACCCCTCCACTTT. The encoded protein is CASSQEPGQLNSPLHF. Full variable domain (missing parts from reference TRBV9 and TRBJ1-6): DSGVTQTPKHLITATGQRVTLRCSPRSGDLSVYWYQQSLDQGLQFLIQYYNGEERAKGNILERFSAQQFPDLHSELNLSSLELGDSALYFCASSQEPGQLNSPLHFGNGTRLTVT.

V and J are TRBV9 and TRBJ2-3, with D unclear. The CDR3 totals 12 residues. CDR1 and CDR2 from the germline V gene are SGDLS and YYNGEE. V was shortened by 5 bases and J by 1 base, with 5 bases between the two germline ends. In DNA, the CDR3 is TGTGCCAGCAGGCCGGGCACAGATACGCAGTATTTT. Translated, it gives CASRPGTDTQYF.

This clone was picked up one time. The chain combines TRBV6-2 or TRBV6-3 with TRBJ2-5, with a weak D call TRBD2 (6 bases). Germline assignment: CDR1 MNHEY and CDR2 SVGEGT. CDR3 length: 14 amino acids. The V gene lost 6 bases and the J gene lost 2 bases, with 13 bases spanning the gap. This chain's CDR3 is CASSPGGRQETQYF. In DNA, the CDR3 is TGTGCCAGCAGCCCCGGGGGACGGCAAGAGACCCAGTACTTC.

V gene TRBV12-3 or TRBV12-4 combines with J gene TRBJ2-1; possible D gene TRBD1, 6 bases. Trimming removed 8 bases from V and 4 bases from J, with 6 bases in between. The CDR3 covers 11 residues. This CDR3 reads CASGQYNEQFF. In DNA, the CDR3 is TGTGCCAGCGGACAGTACAATGAGCAGTTCTTC.

This sequence joins TRBV18 and TRBJ2-1, with TRBD2 matching over 7 bases. The length of the CDR3 is 15 residues. After removal of 0 bases from V and 7 bases from J, the junction contained 6 bases not matched to a gene. CDR1 KGHSH and CDR2 LQKENI come from the germline V gene. The CDR3 nucleotides are TGTGCCAGCTCACCACCGGGCGCGGGAGCTAATGAGCAGTTCTTC. The encoded protein is CASSPPGAGANEQFF.

J is TRBJ1-3 and V is TRBV30; D gene ambiguous. In germline, CDR1 is GTSNPN, CDR2 SVGIG (reference sequence). V was shortened by 3 bases and J by 0 bases, with 12 bases between the two germline ends. The CDR3 is 15 residues long. The CDR3 DNA follows: TGTGCCTGGAGCCCGGGGAAGACCTCTGGAAACACCATATATTTT. Translating it yields CAWSPGKTSGNTIYF.

The chain joins TRBV27 to TRBJ1-2, with D possibly TRBD1 on 5 matching bases. Trimming stripped 4 bases from V and 8 bases from J, with 14 bases between. CDR3 length: 13 amino acids. Germline CDR1 MNHEY, CDR2 SMNVEV (reference sequence). CDR3 amino acids: CASSSVRVLGYTF. The CDR3 DNA follows: TGTGCCAGCAGTTCTGTCAGGGTCCTGGGCTACACCTTC.

The chain couples TRBV5-1 to TRBJ2-3, with D unresolved. This CDR3 spans 13 amino acids. In germline, CDR1 is SGHRS, CDR2 YFSETQ. Trimming removed 0 bases at V and 3 bases at J, with 5 bases between. The CDR3 here is CASSLDGTDTQYF. The CDR3 DNA is TGCGCCAGCAGCTTGGACGGGACAGATACGCAGTATTTT.

For the CDR3, the DNA is TGTGCCAGCAGCCCCGAGTGGGGCCTCTACAATGAGCAGTTCTTC. Protein sequence: CASSPEWGLYNEQFF. The chain carries TRBV11-2 and TRBJ2-1, with TRBD1 as a possible D gene (5 bases). Germline values: CDR1 SGHAT, CDR2 FQNNGV. V was trimmed by 5 bases and J by 3 bases, leaving 14 bases between them. The CDR3 covers 15 residues.

The gene calls are TRBV3-1 (or the pseudogene TRBV3-2) and TRBJ1-5; D is undetermined. V lost 4 bases to trimming and J lost 2 bases, with 6 bases between them. Per the germline V gene, CDR1 is LGHDT and CDR2 is YNNKEL (reference sequence). This CDR3 has 13 amino acids. For the CDR3, the DNA is TGTGCCAGCAGCCTACTGTGCAATCAGCCCCAGCATTTT. Protein: CASSLLCNQPQHF.

This clone has more than one count but fewer than ten. The chain couples TRBV9 to TRBJ1-1, with TRBD1 as a possible D gene (6 bases). The germline V gene has CDR1 SGDLS and CDR2 YYNGEE. The CDR3 covers 14 residues. Trimming took off 0 bases at V and 0 bases at J, with 6 bases between the two ends. This CDR3 reads CASSVGTVNTEAFF. In nucleotides, the CDR3 is TGTGCCAGCAGCGTAGGGACAGTGAACACTGAAGCTTTCTTT.

This clone has only one observation. This rearrangement joins TRBV5-4 to TRBJ1-2, with TRBD1 identical over 9 bases. From germline, CDR1 is SGHNT and CDR2 YYREEE (reference sequence). V trimming: 0 bases; J trimming: 5 bases; junction bases outside the gene matches: 5. The CDR3 extends over 15 amino acids. Written as DNA, the CDR3 is TGTGCCAGCAGCTTGGTGGGACAGGGTTTATATGGCTACACCTTC. It encodes CASSLVGQGLYGYTF. Variable domain in full (rest from reference TRBV5-4 and TRBJ1-2): ETGVTQSPTHLIKTRGQQVTLRCSSQSGHNTVSWYQQALGQGPQFIFQYYREEENGRGNFPPRFSGLQFPNYSSELNVNALELDDSALYLCASSLVGQGLYGYTFGSGTRLTVV.

In its sample, this clone was seen once. J is TRBJ2-7 and V is TRBV10-3, with TRBD2 matching 9 bases. From germline, CDR1 is ENHRY and CDR2 SYGVKD. The CDR3 runs to 13 residues. Trimming at V came to 6 bases and at J to 1 base, leaving 1 base not matched to a gene. This CDR3 reads CAIRSGGSYEQYV. The DNA for the CDR3 is TGTGCCATCAGGAGCGGGGGGTCCTACGAGCAGTACGTC.

This clone turned up a few times. The V call is TRBV2, the J call TRBJ1-4, with TRBD1 identical over 10 bases. The CDR3 contains 14 residues. V trimming: 7 bases; J trimming: 7 bases; junction bases outside the gene matches: 6. CDR1 and CDR2 from the germline V gene are SNHLY and FYNNEI. The DNA for the CDR3 is TGTGCCAGCATCTTGGGACAGGGGTTTGAAAAACTGTTTTTT. Translated, it gives CASILGQGFEKLFF.

This clone appeared a single time. It may be a read error: a sequence one base away is much more abundant. The chain is built from TRBV6-5 and TRBJ1-1; TRBD1 agrees at 11 bases. Unmatched junction bases numbered 0, after V lost 2 bases and J lost 4 bases. There are 14 residues in the CDR3. Germline V gene sequence: CDR1 MNHEY, CDR2 SVGAGI. CDR3 in amino acids: CASSYGTGGTEAFF. The CDR3 nucleotides are TGTGCCAGCAGTTACGGGACAGGGGGCACTGAAGCTTTCTTT.

This rearrangement joins TRBV6-5 to TRBJ1-4; no clear D gene. Per germline, CDR1 MNHEY and CDR2 SVGAGI. This CDR3 has 15 residues. V was clipped by 3 bases and J by 4 bases, with 12 bases between them. The CDR3: CASSYGGFLNEKLFF. CDR3 bases: TGTGCCAGCAGTTATGGCGGTTTCCTTAATGAAAAACTGTTTTTT.

The rearrangement links TRBV11-1 to TRBJ1-1; unclear D gene. Germline assignment: CDR1 SGHAT and CDR2 FQDESV (reference sequence). The length of the CDR3 is 13 residues. The germline V and J ends were trimmed by 1 base and 4 bases, with 7 bases remaining between them. CDR3 nucleotides: TGTGCCAGCAGCTTAGATATCAGCACTGAAGCTTTCTTT. It is translated as CASSLDISTEAFF.

V and J are TRBV18 and TRBJ2-7, with 8 bases aligning to TRBD2. Germline V gene sequence: CDR1 KGHSH, CDR2 LQKENI. V was clipped by 5 bases and J by 2 bases; unmatched bases: 17. The CDR3 is made up of 18 amino acids. Here the CDR3 DNA reads TGTGCCAGCTCAATGAGTTCCCTTAGCGGGAAGGGGGCCTACGAGCAGTACGTC. It is translated as CASSMSSLSGKGAYEQYV.

The chain employs TRBV6-5 and TRBJ1-5, with 11 bases matching TRBD1. J gave up 6 bases and V 7 bases, and 5 bases lay outside the gene matches. The CDR3 totals 14 residues. Per the germline V gene, CDR1 is MNHEY and CDR2 is SVGAGI. The CDR3: CASTQGQGGQPQHF. CDR3 coding DNA: TGTGCCAGCACCCAGGGACAGGGGGGTCAGCCCCAGCATTTT.

V gene TRBV19 combines with J gene TRBJ2-2; the match to TRBD2 covers 7 bases. Trimming at V came to 6 bases and at J to 4 bases, leaving 5 bases not matched to a gene. This CDR3 spans 14 amino acids. The germline gives CDR1 LNHDA, CDR2 SQIVND (reference sequence). The CDR3 DNA sequence: TGTGCCAGTAGCACGGGACTACTCACCGGGGAGCTGTTTTTT. Translation: CASSTGLLTGELFF.